This T cell receptor (beta chain) was observed in a study of blood T cell repertoires in COVID-19. The wider study: Material from acute and convalescent COVID-19 was sourced from the United States, Italy and Spain. T cells, B-cell-depleted T cells, or PBMCs provided the cDNA or gDNA that served as material.

Libraries were prepared by immunoSEQ multiplex PCR; TCRdb keeps only in-frame clonotypes and omits some of them. This repertoire shows about 310,000 clones, about nine tenths found once; its top ten account for around 8.9%. CDR1 and CDR2 from the germline V gene are SGDLS and YYNGEE. The CDR3 runs to 13 residues. Trimming took 4 bases from V and 6 from J, leaving 13 bases between them. Recovered participants had two consecutive negative NP/OP PCR tests, healthcare professional clearance, or symptom resolution. This clone was detected only a few times. The rearrangement uses TRBV9 and TRBJ1-1; a possible D gene is TRBD1 (6 bases). This sequence was found in a woman aged 18-30 years who had recovered from COVID-19. The source material was PBMCs or T cells enriched from blood (not recorded which). The CDR3 here is CASSPRGRAEAFF. The CDR3 DNA follows: TGTGCCAGCAGCCCCAGGGGTCGCGCTGAAGCTTTCTTT. The whole variable domain, remainder taken from reference TRBV9 and TRBJ1-1, is DSGVTQTPKHLITATGQRVTLRCSPRSGDLSVYWYQQSLDQGLQFLIQYYNGEERAKGNILERFSAQQFPDLHSELNLSSLELGDSALYFCASSPRGRAEAFFGQGTRLTVV.